A selection of T cell receptor beta chains follows, all from one sample in a study of PD-1 blockade in classical Hodgkin lymphoma. Only in-frame clones appear in the TCRdb table, and some are missing; sequencing was by immunoSEQ multiplex PCR. The repertoire consists of about 37,000 clones, with around 80% occurring once and the leading ten covering under 20%. This material consisted of peripheral blood mononuclear cells (PBMCs), taken before the second cycle of nivolumab. The receptor source for this set is a human donor with classical Hodgkin lymphoma. CDR3s include the opening cysteine and the closing phenylalanine or tryptophan. D genes are given only for firm matches. Clone size appears in some rows only: once, few, many, or a class for an expanded clone.

>TRBV5-1|TRBJ2-7|few|-
CASSTGPTYEQYF
TGCGCCAGCAGCACAGGTCCTACCTACGAGCAGTACTTC
>TRBV7-6|TRBJ2-7|-|TRBD2
CASSTGLGSYAQYF
TGTGCCAGCAGCACGGGACTAGGAAGTTATGCGCAGTACTTC
>TRBV7-9|TRBJ2-7|-|TRBD1
CASSTWDRAYEQYF
TGTGCCAGCAGCACCTGGGACAGAGCCTACGAGCAGTACTTC
>TRBV2|TRBJ1-1|-|-
CASSYQTDNTEAFF
TGTGCCAGCAGTTATCAGACAGATAACACTGAAGCTTTCTTT
>TRBV19|TRBJ2-7|-|-
CASSIGGRPSYEQYF
TGTGCCAGTAGTATTGGGGGCAGGCCCTCCTACGAGCAGTACTTC
>TRBV6-1|TRBJ2-5|few|TRBD1
CASSLLQGGETQYF
TGTGCCAGCAGTCTACTACAGGGGGGAGAGACCCAGTACTTC
>TRBV9|TRBJ2-7|once|-
CASSVTPDTSYEQYF
TGTGCCAGCAGCGTCACCCCCGACACTTCCTACGAGCAGTACTTC
>TRBV9|TRBJ2-7|-|-
CASSDLTGYEQYF
TGTGCCAGCAGCGACCTGACAGGCTACGAGCAGTACTTC
>TRBV19|TRBJ2-7|-|TRBD1
CASSGDREYEQYF
TGTGCCAGTAGTGGGGACAGGGAGTACGAGCAGTACTTC
>TRBV7-7|TRBJ2-2|-|-
CASSRDGTGELFF
TGTGCCAGCAGCCGGGACGGCACCGGGGAGCTGTTTTTT
>TRBV4-1|TRBJ2-2|-|TRBD2
CASSQDDVQRGATGKGELFF
TGCGCCAGCAGCCAAGATGACGTGCAGCGGGGGGCCACTGGGAAGGGGGAGCTGTTTTTT
>TRBV30|TRBJ2-1|-|TRBD2
CAWTSGLAGYNEQFF
TGTGCCTGGACTTCGGGGCTAGCGGGTTACAATGAGCAGTTCTTC
>TRBV19|TRBJ1-2|-|TRBD1
CASKVRDRVYGYTF
TGTGCCAGTAAGGTCAGGGACAGGGTCTATGGCTACACCTTC
>TRBV7-6|TRBJ2-3|once|TRBD1
CASSKWTGGTDTQYF
TGTGCCAGCAGCAAATGGACAGGGGGCACAGATACGCAGTATTTT
>TRBV5-6|TRBJ2-3|-|-
CASSPGPWGTDTQYF
TGTGCCAGCAGCCCGGGACCCTGGGGCACAGATACGCAGTATTTT
>TRBV18|TRBJ1-1|few|TRBD1
CASSQLGTANTEAFF
TGTGCCAGCTCACAACTCGGGACAGCTAACACTGAAGCTTTCTTT
>TRBV7-2|TRBJ1-5|-|-
CASSLAVFGPQHF
TGTGCCAGCAGCTTAGCGGTATTTGGGCCCCAGCATTTT
>TRBV5-6|TRBJ1-2|-|TRBD1
CASSLEGQGGYTF
TGTGCCAGCAGCTTGGAGGGACAGGGTGGCTACACCTTC
>TRBV7-9|TRBJ2-7|-|TRBD1
CASSHRDRDSYEQYF
TGTGCCAGCAGTCACCGGGACAGGGATAGCTACGAGCAGTACTTC
>TRBV5-1|TRBJ2-5|-|TRBD2
CASSFGGAETQYF
TGCGCCAGCAGCTTCGGGGGGGCCGAGACCCAGTACTTC
>TRBV7-2|TRBJ2-7|-|TRBD1
CASSLDRDSYEQYF
TGTGCCAGCAGCCTCGACAGGGACTCCTACGAGCAGTACTTC
>TRBV5-1|TRBJ2-3|-|-
CASFRDSYTDTQYF
TGCGCCAGTTTCCGGGACTCGTACACAGATACGCAGTATTTT
>TRBV10-3|TRBJ2-5|-|TRBD2
CAISESLGTSQETQYF
TGTGCCATCAGTGAGTCATTGGGGACTAGCCAGGAGACCCAGTACTTC
>TRBV5-4|TRBJ2-1|once|TRBD1
CASSPDRAHYNEQFF
TGTGCCAGCAGTCCAGACAGGGCCCACTACAATGAGCAGTTCTTC
>TRBV6-1|TRBJ2-7|once|-
CASSQRRADYEQYF
TGTGCCAGCAGCCAGAGACGGGCGGACTACGAGCAGTACTTC
>TRBV7-9|TRBJ2-1|few|-
CASSPSVWGSYNEQFF
TGTGCCAGCAGCCCTAGCGTGTGGGGGTCCTACAATGAGCAGTTCTTC
>TRBV5-4|TRBJ2-7|-|-
CASQTGNSYEQYF
TGTGCCAGCCAGACAGGCAACTCCTACGAGCAGTACTTC
>TRBV2|TRBJ1-5|-|-
CASSLHSGNQPQHF
TGTGCCAGCAGCCTCCATTCAGGGAATCAGCCCCAGCATTTT
>TRBV15|TRBJ1-1|-|-
CATSRDEDTEAFF
TGTGCCACCAGCAGAGACGAAGACACTGAAGCTTTCTTT
>TRBV4-1|TRBJ2-7|-|-
CASSQEGLATYEQYF
TGCGCCAGCAGCCAAGAAGGTCTAGCAACCTACGAGCAGTACTTC
>TRBV12-5|TRBJ1-5|medium-sized|-
CASGLTEGGDQPQHF
TGTGCTAGTGGTCTGACAGAAGGGGGGGATCAGCCCCAGCATTTT
>TRBV2|TRBJ2-7|once|-
CASSEGAGEQYF
TGTGCCAGCAGTGAGGGGGCGGGAGAGCAGTACTTC
>TRBV4-1|TRBJ1-2|-|-
CASSQVGGSYGYTF
TGCGCCAGCAGCCAAGTAGGAGGATCCTATGGCTACACCTTC
>TRBV5-1|TRBJ2-5|-|TRBD2
CASSLAPAGGLPQYF
TGCGCCAGCAGCTTGGCGCCAGCGGGGGGCTTGCCCCAGTACTTC
>TRBV5-4|TRBJ2-5|-|TRBD1
CASSPRQGRQETQYF
TGTGCCAGCAGCCCGCGACAGGGTCGCCAAGAGACCCAGTACTTC
>TRBV30|TRBJ2-7|-|-
CAWSFGQNSYEQYF
TGTGCCTGGAGTTTCGGACAGAACTCCTACGAGCAGTACTTC
>TRBV6-5|TRBJ1-2|-|-
CASRRGEGGYTF
TGTGCCAGCAGGAGGGGCGAGGGTGGCTACACCTTC
>TRBV7-8|TRBJ1-6|once|-
CASSRGLGGSPLHF
TGTGCCAGCAGCCGGGGACTGGGAGGGTCACCCCTCCACTTT
>TRBV6-5|TRBJ1-2|few|-
CASSYGLAAAGYTF
TGTGCCAGCAGTTACGGGTTGGCAGCAGCCGGCTACACCTTC
>TRBV21-1|TRBJ2-3|-|-
CASSVSGGGTDTQYF
TGTGCCAGCAGCGTCTCAGGGGGAGGCACAGATACGCAGTATTTT
>TRBV11-3|TRBJ1-1|many|-
CASRFVMAFF
TGTGCCAGCAGATTTGTAATGGCTTTCTTT
>TRBV10-3|TRBJ1-6|-|TRBD1
CAISETDRGSPLHF
TGTGCCATCAGTGAGACGGACAGGGGTTCACCCCTCCACTTT
>TRBV7-2|TRBJ1-6|-|-
CASSPTTTGTKPHF
TGTGCCAGCAGCCCAACTACTACCGGGACCAAGCCCCACTTT
>TRBV28|TRBJ2-7|few|-
CATQRPDIDEQYF
TGTGCCACCCAACGCCCCGATATCGACGAGCAGTACTTC
>TRBV18|TRBJ1-1|-|-
CASSNGRESSEAFF
TGTGCCAGCTCAAACGGAAGGGAAAGTTCTGAAGCTTTCTTT
>TRBV6-5|TRBJ2-2|-|-
CASSYEPPGNTGELFF
TGTGCCAGCAGTTACGAGCCCCCGGGGAACACCGGGGAGCTGTTTTTT
>TRBV27|TRBJ2-2|-|-
CASTGRGSNTGELFF
TGTGCCAGCACCGGCCGGGGCTCAAACACCGGGGAGCTGTTTTTT
>TRBV10-3|TRBJ1-1|-|-
CAISGGLESEAFF
TGTGCCATCAGTGGGGGGTTGGAGAGTGAAGCTTTCTTT
>TRBV7-9|TRBJ1-4|-|-
CASSLDGRENEKLFF
TGTGCCAGCAGCTTAGACGGCAGGGAAAATGAAAAACTGTTTTTT
>TRBV19|TRBJ1-1|-|TRBD1
CASTLGTDLEAFF
TGTGCCAGTACCCTCGGGACAGATCTTGAAGCTTTCTTT
>TRBV5-5|TRBJ1-4|-|TRBD1
CASILIPGQGDEKLFF
TGTGCCAGCATTTTAATCCCGGGACAGGGGGATGAAAAACTGTTTTTT
>TRBV27|TRBJ2-7|-|TRBD1
CASSLSSQGTGGEQYF
TGTGCCAGCAGTTTATCCTCCCAAGGGACAGGGGGCGAGCAGTACTTC
>TRBV19|TRBJ2-7|-|TRBD2
CASSGLAGVSYEQYF
TGTGCCAGTAGTGGACTAGCGGGGGTTTCCTACGAGCAGTACTTC
>TRBV30|TRBJ2-2|-|-
CAWRGTALGELFF
TGTGCCTGGAGGGGGACGGCGCTCGGGGAGCTGTTTTTT
>TRBV4-3|TRBJ2-2|-|TRBD1
CASSQEETGFGELFF
TGCGCCAGCAGCCAAGAAGAGACAGGGTTCGGGGAGCTGTTTTTT
>TRBV6-1|TRBJ2-1|-|-
CASSEQGSINEQFF
TGTGCCAGCAGTGAACAGGGATCTATCAATGAGCAGTTCTTC
>TRBV5-6|TRBJ1-2|-|-
CASSAGTYGYTF
TGTGCCAGCAGCGCCGGGACCTATGGCTACACCTTC
>TRBV7-2|TRBJ2-1|-|-
CASSLGGGLEYNEQFF
TGTGCCAGCAGCTTGGGAGGGGGCCTTGAATACAATGAGCAGTTCTTC
>TRBV29-1|TRBJ1-2|few|TRBD1
CSVEDRVLTGEYGYTF
TGCAGCGTTGAAGATCGGGTATTAACAGGGGAATATGGCTACACCTTC